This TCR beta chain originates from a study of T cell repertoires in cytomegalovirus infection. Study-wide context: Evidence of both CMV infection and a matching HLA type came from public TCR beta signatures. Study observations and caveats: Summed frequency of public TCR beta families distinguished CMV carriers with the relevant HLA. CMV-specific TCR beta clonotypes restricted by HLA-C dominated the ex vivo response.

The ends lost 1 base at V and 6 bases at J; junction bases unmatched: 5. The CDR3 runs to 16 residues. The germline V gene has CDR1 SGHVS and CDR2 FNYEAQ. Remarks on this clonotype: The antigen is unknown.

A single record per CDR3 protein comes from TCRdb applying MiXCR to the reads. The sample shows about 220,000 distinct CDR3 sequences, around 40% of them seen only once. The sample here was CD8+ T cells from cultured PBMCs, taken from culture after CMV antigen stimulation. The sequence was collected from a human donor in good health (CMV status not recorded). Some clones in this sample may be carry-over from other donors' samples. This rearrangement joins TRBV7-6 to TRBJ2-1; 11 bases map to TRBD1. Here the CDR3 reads CASSLGTGGAANEQFF. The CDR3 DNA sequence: TGTGCCAGCAGCTTAGGGACAGGGGGCGCCGCCAATGAGCAGTTCTTC.